Presented here are 18 T cell receptor beta chains from one specimen sequenced in a study of molecular identifiers for immune sequencing clone quantification. TCRdb analysed the PCR reads with MiXCR anew, one entry per CDR3 protein. The table has about 640,000 distinct CDR3 sequences, less than 20% seen once. Specimen: naive CD8+ T cells from blood, with Jurkat cell RNA spiked in. Described subset: FACS-sorted CD8+CD4-CCR7+CD45RA+ naive T cells. All receptors derive from a human donor in good health. Some libraries in this study had Jurkat cell RNA spiked in.

Worth noting for this clonotype: A much larger clonotype is one base distant, so this may be a read error. The gene calls are TRBV5-3 and TRBJ2-6; the D gene is possibly TRBD2 (5 bases). TRBV5-3 is an ORF; its function is uncertain. With 8 bases removed from V and 1 base from J, the gap between germline ends came to 19 bases. This CDR3 contains 17 residues. The CDR3, as DNA: TGTGCCAGCAGCCTTAGCGTGGGCGGGTCTGGGGCCAACGTCCTGACTTTC. Translated: CASSLSVGGSGANVLTF.

The chain recombines TRBV5-6 with TRBJ2-5; D gene unclear. This CDR3 comprises 14 residues. Trimming took 6 bases from V and 2 from J, leaving 14 bases between them. The germline gives CDR1 SGHDT, CDR2 YYEEEE. CDR3 nucleotides: TGTGCCAGCAACTTCAATTGGCGGCAAGAGACCCAGTACTTC. Residues: CASNFNWRQETQYF. The complete variable domain, with remaining parts taken from reference TRBV5-6 and TRBJ2-5, reads DAGVTQSPTHLIKTRGQQVTLRCSPKSGHDTVSWYQQALGQGPQFIFQYYEEEERQRGNFPDRFSGHQFPNYSSELNVNALLLGDSALYLCASNFNWRQETQYFGPGTRLLVL.

This rearrangement joins TRBV30 to TRBJ1-4, with TRBD1 matching 12 bases. The CDR3 runs 17 residues. The trim removed 1 base at V and 7 bases at J, leaving 10 bases unmatched. Germline lookup yields CDR1 GTSNPN and CDR2 SVGIG (reference sequence). As DNA, the CDR3 is TGTGCCTGGAGTGAGGGGACAGGGGGCGTGATCGGTGAAAAACTGTTTTTT. Its translation: CAWSEGTGGVIGEKLFF.

Regarding this clonotype: This sequence may be a read error, since a much larger clone differs from it by one base. This chain uses TRBV6-2 or TRBV6-3 with TRBJ1-1, with D hard to call. Germline V lookup: CDR1 MNHEY, CDR2 SVGEGT. The CDR3 is 14 amino acids. The CDR3: CASSHSKLSTEAFF. Here the CDR3 DNA reads TGTGCCAGCAGTCACTCGAAGCTGAGCACTGAAGCTTTCTTT.

This clonotype occurred many times. This chain connects TRBV7-9 to TRBJ1-1, with D hard to call. The germline CDR1 and CDR2 sequences are SEHNR and FQNEAQ (reference sequence). This CDR3 spans 15 amino acids. Trimming shortened V by 4 bases and J by 4 bases, and 16 bases separated the two germline ends. CDR3 protein: CASSSIVGLGTEAFF. The CDR3 DNA is TGTGCCAGCAGCTCGATCGTGGGTTTGGGCACTGAAGCTTTCTTT.

This clonotype has at least ten counts. The chain recombines TRBV28 with TRBJ2-5, with 10 bases fitting TRBD2. Germline CDR1 and CDR2: MDHEN and SYDVKM. The CDR3 has 16 amino acids. The ends lost 2 bases at V and 2 bases at J; junction bases unmatched: 5. In nucleotides, the CDR3 is TGTGCCAGCAGTTTACTAGCGGGAGAGGGGCAAGAGACCCAGTACTTC. Translated: CASSLLAGEGQETQYF.

This clonotype was recorded only once. The rearrangement links TRBV5-1 to TRBJ2-5; 7 nucleotides align to TRBD2. Germline V gene data show CDR1 as SGHRS and CDR2 as YFSETQ. The CDR3 is 19 amino acids. V was clipped by 6 bases and J by 1 base; unmatched bases: 21. CDR3 loop: CASNPLSFRGVHPQETQYF. CDR3 coding DNA: TGCGCCAGCAACCCACTGTCTTTTCGGGGGGTCCACCCCCAAGAGACCCAGTACTTC.

This clonotype occurred a few times. CDR3 nucleotide sequence: TGTGCCAGTAGTTCAAGGACAGGGACTACTAACTATGGCTACACCTTC. This codes for CASSSRTGTTNYGYTF. This chain links TRBV19 with TRBJ1-2, with 8 positions matching TRBD1. V was clipped by 5 bases and J by 0 bases; unmatched bases: 8. Germline-derived CDR1 and CDR2 are LNHDA and SQIVND (reference sequence). This CDR3 region has 16 residues.

In this sample, this clonotype turned up many times. The V gene is TRBV12-3 or TRBV12-4, the J gene TRBJ2-2, with TRBD1 as a possible D gene (6 bases). Trimming stripped 10 bases from V and 6 bases from J, with 12 bases between. There are 12 residues in the CDR3. The DNA for the CDR3 is TGTGCCATCCTTTACAGGGCCGGGGAGCTGTTTTTT. Encoded protein: CAILYRAGELFF.

This clonotype was detected ten times or more. The chain links TRBV7-8 to TRBJ2-7, with TRBD1 as a possible D gene (6 bases). Germline CDR1 SGHVS, CDR2 FQNEAQ. The length of the CDR3 is 14 residues. The V end lost 7 bases, the J end lost 5 bases, and 18 bases lay between the germline ends. In DNA form, the CDR3 reads TGTGCCAGCAATCACCCGGACAGCGTTAACGAGCAGTACTTC. This encodes CASNHPDSVNEQYF.

The table lists this clonotype with a count of one. It may be a read error: a sequence one base away is much more abundant. The rearrangement joins TRBV6-2 or TRBV6-3 to TRBJ2-2, with D possibly TRBD2 on 6 matching bases. Germline V gives CDR1 MNHEY, CDR2 SVGEGT. This CDR3 comprises 16 residues. The CDR3 DNA follows: TGTGCCAGCATTCCGTTGAGGGGCCCGAACACCGGGGGGCTGTTTTTT. It encodes CASIPLRGPNTGGLFF.

The chain has TRBV27 and TRBJ2-3; no definite D call. TRBJ1-5 explains the end of the DNA better; the J call may be wrong. Germline V lookup: CDR1 MNHEY, CDR2 SMNVEV (reference sequence). CDR3 size: 12 residues. The CDR3 coding sequence is TGTGCCAGCAGTTTATACCCAGATACGCAGCATTTT. Amino acid sequence: CASSLYPDTQHF.

With respect to this clonotype: Possible read error: a much larger clone is one base away. The V and J genes are TRBV13 and TRBJ2-7, with 8 bases that match TRBD1. This CDR3 is built from 13 residues. From germline, CDR1 is PRHDT and CDR2 FYEKMQ (reference sequence). CDR3 loop: CASSAGQDYERYF. The CDR3 bases are TGTGCCAGCAGCGCGGGACAGGACTACGAGCGGTACTTC.

Ten or more counts support this clonotype. V usage is TRBV7-9 and J usage is TRBJ2-7; the D is unclear. CDR1 is SEHNR, CDR2 FQNEAQ, per germline (reference sequence). There are 14 residues in the CDR3. V lost 2 bases and J 0 bases, leaving 8 bases between the germline ends. CDR3 in DNA: TGTGCCAGCAGCTTACCTGAACCCTCCTACGAGCAGTACTTC. Translated, it gives CASSLPEPSYEQYF.

This clonotype was counted ten times or more. The rearrangement joins TRBV4-1 to TRBJ2-7; D perhaps matches TRBD1 (6 bases). CDR1 is MGHRA and CDR2 is YSYEKL in the germline V gene. This CDR3 spans 15 amino acids. V was cut by 2 bases and J by 0 bases, with 11 bases left in between. The CDR3 bases are TGCGCCAGCAGCCAAAACGACAGGTCCTCCTACGAGCAGTACTTC. The encoded protein is CASSQNDRSSYEQYF.

To note about this clonotype: A much larger clone differs from this one at a single base, so this may be a read error. The rearrangement joins TRBV7-9 to TRBJ2-2; weak D call: TRBD2 (6 bases). The CDR3 is made up of 17 amino acids. V was shortened by 5 bases and J by 3 bases, with 19 bases between the two germline ends. Germline V CDR1 and CDR2: SEHNR, FQNEAQ (reference sequence). CDR3 coding DNA: TGTGCCAGCAGCCCAAGACTAACGGGAGAGTACACCGGGGAGCTGTTTTTT. Protein: CASSPRLTGEYTGELFF.

This clonotype was counted many times. For the CDR3, the DNA is TGTGCCAGCAGCTTAGGTGCGCGGGGGGGTGAGCAGTTCTTC. Residues: CASSLGARGGEQFF. This sequence joins TRBV11-2 and TRBJ2-1; 9 positions agree with TRBD2. Germline trimming cut 1 base from V and 9 bases from J; bases unmatched to any gene: 4. Germline V CDR1 and CDR2: SGHAT, FQNNGV. The CDR3 totals 14 residues.

The J gene is TRBJ1-5, the V gene TRBV2, with D possibly being TRBD1 (5 bases). CDR1 is SNHLY, CDR2 FYNNEI, per germline. This CDR3 has 18 residues. Trimming took off 1 base at V and 0 bases at J, with 16 bases between the two ends. The CDR3 region is CASSEEGNRLYSNQPQHF. The CDR3 nucleotides are TGTGCCAGCAGTGAAGAGGGGAACAGACTTTATAGCAATCAGCCCCAGCATTTT. The whole variable domain, filled in from reference TRBV2 and TRBJ1-5, reads EPEVTQTPSHQVTQMGQEVILRCVPISNHLYFYWYRQILGQKVEFLVSFYNNEISEKSEIFDDQFSVERPDGSNFTLKIRSTKLEDSAMYFCASSEEGNRLYSNQPQHFGDGTRLSIL.